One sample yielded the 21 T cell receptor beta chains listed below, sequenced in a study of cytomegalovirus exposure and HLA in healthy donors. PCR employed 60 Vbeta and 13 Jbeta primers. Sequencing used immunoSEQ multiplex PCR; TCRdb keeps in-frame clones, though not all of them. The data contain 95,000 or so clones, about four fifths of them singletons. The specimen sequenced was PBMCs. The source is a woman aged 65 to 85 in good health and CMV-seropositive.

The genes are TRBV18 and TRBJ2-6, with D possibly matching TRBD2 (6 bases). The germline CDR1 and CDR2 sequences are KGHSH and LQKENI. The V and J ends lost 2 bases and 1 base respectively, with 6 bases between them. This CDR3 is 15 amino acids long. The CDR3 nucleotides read TGTGCCAGCTCACCAGGGAGGTCTGGGGCCAACGTCCTGACTTTC. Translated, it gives CASSPGRSGANVLTF.

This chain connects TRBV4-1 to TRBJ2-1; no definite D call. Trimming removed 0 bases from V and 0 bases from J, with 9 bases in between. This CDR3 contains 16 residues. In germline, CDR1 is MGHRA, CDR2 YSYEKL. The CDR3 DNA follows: TGCGCCAGCAGCCAAGAATTCACAAGCTCCTACAATGAGCAGTTCTTC. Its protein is CASSQEFTSSYNEQFF.

The CDR3 here is CASSPGQMLAKNIQYF. CDR3 in DNA: TGTGCCAGCAGCCCGGGACAAATGCTAGCCAAAAACATTCAGTACTTC. The J gene is TRBJ2-4, the V gene TRBV7-8, with TRBD1 as a possible D gene (6 bases). The V gene lost 5 bases and the J gene lost 0 bases, with 14 bases spanning the gap. The CDR3 is made up of 16 amino acids. Germline values: CDR1 SGHVS, CDR2 FQNEAQ.

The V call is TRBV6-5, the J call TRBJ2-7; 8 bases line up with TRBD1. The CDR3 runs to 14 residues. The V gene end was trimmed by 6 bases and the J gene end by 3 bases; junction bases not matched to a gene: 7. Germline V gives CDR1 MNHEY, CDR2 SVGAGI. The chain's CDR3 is CASSPDRGRYEQYF. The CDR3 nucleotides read TGTGCCAGCAGCCCTGACAGGGGTCGCTACGAGCAGTACTTC.

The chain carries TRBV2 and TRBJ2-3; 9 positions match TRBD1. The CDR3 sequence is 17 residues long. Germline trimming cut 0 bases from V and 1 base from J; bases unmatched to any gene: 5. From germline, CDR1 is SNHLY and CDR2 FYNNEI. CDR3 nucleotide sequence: TGTGCCAGCAGTGAAGCGGGACAGGGAAGGGGCACAGATACGCAGTATTTT. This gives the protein CASSEAGQGRGTDTQYF.

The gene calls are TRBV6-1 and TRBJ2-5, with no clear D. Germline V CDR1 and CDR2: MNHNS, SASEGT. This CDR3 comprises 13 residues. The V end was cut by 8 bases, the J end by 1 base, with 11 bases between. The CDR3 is CASRAHSQETQYF. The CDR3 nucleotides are TGTGCCAGCCGAGCCCACAGCCAAGAGACCCAGTACTTC.

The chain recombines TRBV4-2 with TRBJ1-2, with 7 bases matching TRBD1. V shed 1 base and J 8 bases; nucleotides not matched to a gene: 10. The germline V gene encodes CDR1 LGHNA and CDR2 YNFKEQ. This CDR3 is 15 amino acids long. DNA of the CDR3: TGTGCCAGCAGCCAAGTGAGCGTCAGGGGGGAAGGCTACACCTTC. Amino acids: CASSQVSVRGEGYTF.

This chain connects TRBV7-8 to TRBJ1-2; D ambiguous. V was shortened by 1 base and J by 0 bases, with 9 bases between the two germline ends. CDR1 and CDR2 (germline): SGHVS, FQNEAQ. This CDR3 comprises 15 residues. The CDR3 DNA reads TGTGCCAGCAGCTTAGAAGGAGGCGCTAACTATGGCTACACCTTC. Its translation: CASSLEGGANYGYTF.

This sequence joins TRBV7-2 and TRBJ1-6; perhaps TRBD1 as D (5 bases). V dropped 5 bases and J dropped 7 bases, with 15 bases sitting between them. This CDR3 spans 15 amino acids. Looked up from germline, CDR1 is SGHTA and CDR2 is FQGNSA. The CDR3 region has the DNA TGTGCCAGCAGCAGGGACGGGAGGGTGAATTCACCCCTCCACTTT. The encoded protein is CASSRDGRVNSPLHF.

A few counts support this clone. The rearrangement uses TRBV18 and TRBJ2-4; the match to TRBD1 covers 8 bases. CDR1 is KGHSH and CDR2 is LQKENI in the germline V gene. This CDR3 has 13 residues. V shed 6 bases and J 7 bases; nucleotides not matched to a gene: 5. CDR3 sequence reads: CASSPDRGNIQYF. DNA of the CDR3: TGTGCCAGCTCTCCCGACAGGGGTAACATTCAGTACTTC.

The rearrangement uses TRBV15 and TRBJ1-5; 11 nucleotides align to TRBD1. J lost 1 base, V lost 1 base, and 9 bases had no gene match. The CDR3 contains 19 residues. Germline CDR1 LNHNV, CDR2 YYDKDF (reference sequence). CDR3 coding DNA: TGTGCCACCAGCAGAGTACCGGGACAGGGGGACAAGAGCAATCAGCCCCAGCATTTT. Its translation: CATSRVPGQGDKSNQPQHF.

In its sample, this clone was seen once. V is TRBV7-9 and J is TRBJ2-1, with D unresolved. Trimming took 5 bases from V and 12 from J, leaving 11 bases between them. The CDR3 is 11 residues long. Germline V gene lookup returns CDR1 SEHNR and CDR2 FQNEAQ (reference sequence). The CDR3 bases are TGTGCCAGCAGCCATCTAGAACTGCAGTTCTTC. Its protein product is CASSHLELQFF.

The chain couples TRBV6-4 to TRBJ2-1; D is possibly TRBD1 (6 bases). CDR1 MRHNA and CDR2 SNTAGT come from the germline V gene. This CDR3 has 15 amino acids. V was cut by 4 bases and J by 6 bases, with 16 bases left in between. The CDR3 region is CASSVGTGNSNEQFF. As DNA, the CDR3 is TGTGCCAGCAGTGTTGGTACAGGGAACTCCAATGAGCAGTTCTTC.

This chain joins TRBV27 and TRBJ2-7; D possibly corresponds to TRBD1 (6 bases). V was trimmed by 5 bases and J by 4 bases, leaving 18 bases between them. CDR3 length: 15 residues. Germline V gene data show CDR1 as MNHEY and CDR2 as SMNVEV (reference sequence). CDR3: CASSQQGSSAYEQYF. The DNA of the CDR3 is TGTGCCAGCAGTCAACAGGGATCTTCAGCTTACGAGCAGTACTTC.

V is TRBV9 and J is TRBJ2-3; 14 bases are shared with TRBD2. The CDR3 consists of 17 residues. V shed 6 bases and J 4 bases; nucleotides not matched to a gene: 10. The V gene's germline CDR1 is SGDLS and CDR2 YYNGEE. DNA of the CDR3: TGTGCCAGCACCCGAACGGGACTAGCGGGAGACGCAGATACGCAGTATTTT. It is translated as CASTRTGLAGDADTQYF.

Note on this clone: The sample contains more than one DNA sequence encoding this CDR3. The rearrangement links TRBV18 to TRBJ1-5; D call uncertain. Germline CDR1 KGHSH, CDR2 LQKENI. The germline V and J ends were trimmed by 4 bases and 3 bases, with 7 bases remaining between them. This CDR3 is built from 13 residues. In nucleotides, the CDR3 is TGTGCCAGCTCACTCACAGACAATCAGCCCCAGCATTTT. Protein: CASSLTDNQPQHF.

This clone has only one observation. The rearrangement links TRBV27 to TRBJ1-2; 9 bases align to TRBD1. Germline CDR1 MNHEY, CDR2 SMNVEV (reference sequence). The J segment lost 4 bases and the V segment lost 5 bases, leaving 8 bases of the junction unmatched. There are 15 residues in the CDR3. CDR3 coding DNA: TGTGCCAGCAGTCTGGGGACAGGGAGAGGCTATGGCTACACCTTC. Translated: CASSLGTGRGYGYTF.

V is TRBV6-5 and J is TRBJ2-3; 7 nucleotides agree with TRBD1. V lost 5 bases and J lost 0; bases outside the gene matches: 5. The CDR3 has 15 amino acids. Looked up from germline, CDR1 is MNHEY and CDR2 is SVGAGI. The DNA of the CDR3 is TGTGCCAGCAGTACATGGGACAGTAGCACAGATACGCAGTATTTT. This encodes CASSTWDSSTDTQYF.

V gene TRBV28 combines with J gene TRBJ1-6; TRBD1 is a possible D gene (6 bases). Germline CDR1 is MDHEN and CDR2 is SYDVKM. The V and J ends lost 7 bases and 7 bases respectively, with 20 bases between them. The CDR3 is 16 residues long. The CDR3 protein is CASITRPLQGNSPLHF. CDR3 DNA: TGTGCCAGCATCACCCGACCGCTGCAGGGGAATTCACCCCTCCACTTT.

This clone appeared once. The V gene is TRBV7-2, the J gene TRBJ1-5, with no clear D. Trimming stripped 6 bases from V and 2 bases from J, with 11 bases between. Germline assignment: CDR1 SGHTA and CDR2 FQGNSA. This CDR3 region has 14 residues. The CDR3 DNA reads TGTGCCAGCAGTAGCAACGGGGGCAATCAGCCCCAGCATTTT. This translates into CASSSNGGNQPQHF.

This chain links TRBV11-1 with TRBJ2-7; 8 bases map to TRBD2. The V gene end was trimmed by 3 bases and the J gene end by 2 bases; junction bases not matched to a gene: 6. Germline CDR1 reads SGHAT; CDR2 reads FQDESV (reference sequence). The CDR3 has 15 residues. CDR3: CASSFGLAGPYEQYF. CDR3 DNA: TGTGCCAGCAGCTTTGGGCTAGCGGGTCCCTACGAGCAGTACTTC.